The 9 T cell receptor beta chains given below trace back to one sample, sequenced in a study of blood T cells in healthy people across ages. The second PCR ran about 6 to 11 cycles with a sample-barcoded 5' primer and J-beta primers. TCRdb reprocessed the 5' RACE reads via MiXCR and lists one record per CDR3 protein. Altogether more than 1 million distinct CDR3 sequences are present, under 45% being singletons, with the ten largest covering around 18%. The sample consisted of blood. The receptors here all came from a woman in her sixties or seventies in good health.

This sequence joins TRBV15 and TRBJ2-5; 8 bases fit TRBD2. V shed 4 bases and J 11 bases; nucleotides not matched to a gene: 9. The germline V gene has CDR1 LNHNV and CDR2 YYDKDF (reference sequence). The CDR3 spans 13 residues. CDR3 sequence: CATSTAGVREQYF. The CDR3, as DNA: TGTGCCACCAGCACAGCGGGAGTGCGTGAGCAGTACTTC.

The sample holds a few counts of this clonotype. The genes are TRBV20-1 and TRBJ2-5; the D gene is possibly TRBD2 (7 bases). This CDR3 contains 16 residues. Germline V gene lookup returns CDR1 DFQATT and CDR2 SNEGSKA (reference sequence). The V and J ends lost 1 base and 0 bases respectively, with 15 bases between them. CDR3 amino acids: CSARGGEGVYQETQYF. CDR3 DNA: TGCAGTGCTAGAGGCGGGGAGGGGGTTTACCAAGAGACCCAGTACTTC.

This clonotype was picked up a small number of times. The chain couples TRBV3-1 to TRBJ1-5, with a possible D match to TRBD1 (5 bases). The germline CDR1 and CDR2 sequences are LGHDT and YNNKEL (reference sequence). With 3 bases removed from V and 3 bases from J, the gap between germline ends came to 12 bases. The CDR3 is made up of 15 amino acids. CDR3 sequence: CASSQQGGLNQPQHF. CDR3 bases: TGTGCCAGCAGCCAGCAGGGCGGTCTCAATCAGCCCCAGCATTTT.

The V and J genes are TRBV5-1 and TRBJ2-1; maybe TRBD2 (5 bases). The length of the CDR3 is 15 residues. V gave up 0 bases and J gave up 1 base, with 8 bases separating them. Germline CDR1 SGHRS, CDR2 YFSETQ. The CDR3 nucleotides read TGCGCCAGCAGCTTGGTCCGGGAATCCTACAATGAGCAGTTCTTC. Protein sequence: CASSLVRESYNEQFF.

The chain carries TRBV28 and TRBJ1-1, with 8 bases lining up with TRBD1. Germline trimming cut 1 base from V and 7 bases from J; bases unmatched to any gene: 8. The CDR3 extends over 15 amino acids. The germline V gene has CDR1 MDHEN and CDR2 SYDVKM. The CDR3 reads CASSLYGRGQVEAFF. The CDR3 coding sequence is TGTGCCAGCAGTTTATATGGCAGGGGACAGGTTGAAGCTTTCTTT.

This clonotype was seen many times. CDR3 loop: CSVTGPNVEYF. The CDR3 DNA is TGCAGCGTGACAGGGCCAAATGTCGAGTACTTC. The V gene is TRBV29-1, the J gene TRBJ2-7; 7 nucleotides align to TRBD1. Trimming at V came to 6 bases and at J to 11 bases, leaving 10 bases not matched to a gene. Germline values: CDR1 SQVTM, CDR2 ANQGSEA. CDR3 length: 11 residues.

Worth noting for this clonotype: This sequence may be a read error, since a much larger clone differs from it by one base. The rearrangement uses TRBV10-2 and TRBJ2-5; 10 nucleotides agree with TRBD2. CDR1 WSHSY and CDR2 SAAADI come from the germline V gene. This CDR3 contains 13 residues. The CDR3 sequence: CAGRTSGQETQYF. The CDR3 DNA reads TGCGCCGGCAGGACTAGCGGCCAAGAGACCCAGTACTTC.

The count of this clonotype is one. The rearrangement joins TRBV24-1 to TRBJ1-2; D uncertain. The CDR3 totals 12 residues. Trimming cost V 2 bases and J 4 bases, with 4 bases left between them. Germline CDR1 and CDR2: KGHDR and SFDVKD. The CDR3 sequence: CATSDSPYGYTF. In nucleotides, the CDR3 is TGTGCCACCAGTGATTCGCCCTATGGCTACACCTTC.

The chain links TRBV25-1 to TRBJ2-3, with 8 bases matching TRBD2. After removal of 1 base from V and 5 bases from J, the junction contained 8 bases not matched to a gene. Germline CDR1 and CDR2: MGHDK and SYGVNS. CDR3 size: 16 residues. CDR3 nucleotide sequence: TGTGCCAGCAGTGAATTAAGCGGGAGCGGTGTAGATACGCAGTATTTT. Its protein product is CASSELSGSGVDTQYF.